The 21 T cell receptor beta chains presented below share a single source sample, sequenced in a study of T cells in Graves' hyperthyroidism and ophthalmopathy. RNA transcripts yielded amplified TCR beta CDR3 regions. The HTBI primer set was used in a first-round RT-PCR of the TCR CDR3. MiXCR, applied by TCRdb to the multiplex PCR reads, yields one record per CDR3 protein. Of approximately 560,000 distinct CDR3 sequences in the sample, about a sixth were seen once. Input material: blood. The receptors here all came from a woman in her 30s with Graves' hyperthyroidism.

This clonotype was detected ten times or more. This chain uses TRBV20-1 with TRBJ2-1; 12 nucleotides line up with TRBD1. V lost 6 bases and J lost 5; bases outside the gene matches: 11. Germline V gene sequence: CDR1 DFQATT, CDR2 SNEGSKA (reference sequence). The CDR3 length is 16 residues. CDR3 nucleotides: TGCAGTGCCAGCCCCGGGACAGGGGGCCTAAACAATGAGCAGTTCTTC. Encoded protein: CSASPGTGGLNNEQFF.

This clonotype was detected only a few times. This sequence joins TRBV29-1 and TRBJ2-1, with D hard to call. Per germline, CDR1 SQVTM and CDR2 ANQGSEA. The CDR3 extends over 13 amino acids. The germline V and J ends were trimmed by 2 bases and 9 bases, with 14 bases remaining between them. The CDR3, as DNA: TGCAGCGTTGAAAAGGGCCCTAACGGTGAGCAGTTCTTC. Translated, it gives CSVEKGPNGEQFF.

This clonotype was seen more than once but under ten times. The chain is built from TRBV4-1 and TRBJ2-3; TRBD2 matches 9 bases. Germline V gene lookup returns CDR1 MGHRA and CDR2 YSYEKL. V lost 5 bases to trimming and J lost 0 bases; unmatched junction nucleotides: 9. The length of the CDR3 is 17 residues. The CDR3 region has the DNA TGCGCCAGCAGCTCCCGGACTAGCGTAGATAGCACAGATACGCAGTATTTT. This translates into CASSSRTSVDSTDTQYF.

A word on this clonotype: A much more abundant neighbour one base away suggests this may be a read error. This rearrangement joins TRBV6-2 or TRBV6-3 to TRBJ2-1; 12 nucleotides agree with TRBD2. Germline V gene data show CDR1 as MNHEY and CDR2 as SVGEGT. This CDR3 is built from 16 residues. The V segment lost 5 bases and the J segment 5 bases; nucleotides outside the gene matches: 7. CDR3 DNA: TGTGCCAGCAGTAGACTAGCGGGAGCCCCACACAATGAGCAGTTCTTC. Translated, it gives CASSRLAGAPHNEQFF.

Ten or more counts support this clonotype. CDR3 nucleotides: TGTGCCAGCAGCTTAGGAGTGGATCAGCCCCAGCATTTT. Translated, it gives CASSLGVDQPQHF. The chain carries TRBV7-2 and TRBJ1-5; D is ambiguous. Trimming took off 1 base at V and 5 bases at J, with 6 bases between the two ends. Per germline, CDR1 SGHTA and CDR2 FQGNSA. The CDR3 loop spans 13 amino acids.

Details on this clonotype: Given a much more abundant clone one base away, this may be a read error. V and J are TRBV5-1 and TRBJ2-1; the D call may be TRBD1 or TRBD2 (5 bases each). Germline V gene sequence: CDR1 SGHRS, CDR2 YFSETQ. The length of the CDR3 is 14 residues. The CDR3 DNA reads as TGCGCCAGCAGCCGTCCGGGACGGCCTAATGGGCAGTTCTTC. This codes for CASSRPGRPNGQFF.

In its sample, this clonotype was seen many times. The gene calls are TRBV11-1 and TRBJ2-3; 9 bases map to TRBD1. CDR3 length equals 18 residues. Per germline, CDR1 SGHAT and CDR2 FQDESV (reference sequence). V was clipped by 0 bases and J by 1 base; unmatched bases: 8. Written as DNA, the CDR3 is TGTGCCAGCAGCTTAGCGTTCGGACAGGGGTTAGGCACAGATACGCAGTATTTT. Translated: CASSLAFGQGLGTDTQYF.

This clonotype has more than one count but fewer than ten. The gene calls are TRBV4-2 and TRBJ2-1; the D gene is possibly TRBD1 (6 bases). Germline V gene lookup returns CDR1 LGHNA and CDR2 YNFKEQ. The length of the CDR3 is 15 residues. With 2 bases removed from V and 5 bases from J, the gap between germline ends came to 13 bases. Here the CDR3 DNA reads TGTGCCAGCAGCCAACCACAGGGTTCGAACAATGAGCAGTTCTTC. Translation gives CASSQPQGSNNEQFF.

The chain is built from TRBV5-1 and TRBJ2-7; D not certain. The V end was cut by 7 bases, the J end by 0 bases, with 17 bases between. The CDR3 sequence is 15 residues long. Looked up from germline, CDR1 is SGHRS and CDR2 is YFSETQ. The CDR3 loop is CASRQGDQISYEQYF. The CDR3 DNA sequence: TGCGCCAGCCGCCAAGGAGACCAAATCTCCTACGAGCAGTACTTC.

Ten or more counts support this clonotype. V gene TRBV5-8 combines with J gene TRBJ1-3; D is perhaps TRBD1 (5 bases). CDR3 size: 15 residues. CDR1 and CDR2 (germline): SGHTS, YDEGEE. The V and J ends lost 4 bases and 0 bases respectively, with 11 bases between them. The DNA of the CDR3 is TGTGCCAGCAGCCGGAGGGGACTCTCTGGAAACACCATATATTTT. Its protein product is CASSRRGLSGNTIYF.

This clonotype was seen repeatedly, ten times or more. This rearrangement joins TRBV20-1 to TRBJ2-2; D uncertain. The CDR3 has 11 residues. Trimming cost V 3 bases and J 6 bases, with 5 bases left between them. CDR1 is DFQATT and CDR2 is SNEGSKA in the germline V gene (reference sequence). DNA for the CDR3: TGCAGTGCTAGTAGCTCCGGGGAGCTGTTTTTT. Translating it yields CSASSSGELFF.

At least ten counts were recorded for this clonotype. In DNA form, the CDR3 reads TGTGCCACCCTGGGGACAACTAGCACAGATACGCAGTATTTT. Translation: CATLGTTSTDTQYF. This chain uses TRBV2 with TRBJ2-3; TRBD1 might be the D (6 bases). Germline lookup yields CDR1 SNHLY and CDR2 FYNNEI. Trimming stripped 10 bases from V and 0 bases from J, with 14 bases between. The CDR3 consists of 14 residues.

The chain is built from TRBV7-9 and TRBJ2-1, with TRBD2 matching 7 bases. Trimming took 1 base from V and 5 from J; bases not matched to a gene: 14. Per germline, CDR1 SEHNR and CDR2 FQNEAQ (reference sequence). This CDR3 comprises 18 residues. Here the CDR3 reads CASSLVRGGGRGNNEQFF. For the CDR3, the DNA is TGTGCCAGCAGCTTAGTTCGAGGAGGCGGGAGAGGGAACAATGAGCAGTTCTTC.

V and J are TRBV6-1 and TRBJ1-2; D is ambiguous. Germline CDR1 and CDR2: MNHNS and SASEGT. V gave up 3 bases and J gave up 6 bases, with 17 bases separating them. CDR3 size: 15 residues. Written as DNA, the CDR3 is TGTGCCAGCAGTGATGGGCCTAGAAGAATCGATGGCTACACCTTC. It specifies CASSDGPRRIDGYTF.

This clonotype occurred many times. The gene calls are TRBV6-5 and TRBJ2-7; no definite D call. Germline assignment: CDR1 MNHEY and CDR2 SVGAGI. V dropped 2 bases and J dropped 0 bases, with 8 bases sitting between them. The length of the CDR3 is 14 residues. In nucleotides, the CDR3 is TGTGCCAGCAGTTACAGGGTGAGCTCCTACGAGCAGTACTTC. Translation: CASSYRVSSYEQYF.

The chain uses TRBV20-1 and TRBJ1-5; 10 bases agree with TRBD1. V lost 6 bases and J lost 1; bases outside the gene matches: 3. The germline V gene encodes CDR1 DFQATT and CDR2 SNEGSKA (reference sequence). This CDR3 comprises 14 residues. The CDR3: CSARQGASNQPQHF. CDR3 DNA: TGCAGTGCGAGACAGGGGGCGAGCAATCAGCCCCAGCATTTT.

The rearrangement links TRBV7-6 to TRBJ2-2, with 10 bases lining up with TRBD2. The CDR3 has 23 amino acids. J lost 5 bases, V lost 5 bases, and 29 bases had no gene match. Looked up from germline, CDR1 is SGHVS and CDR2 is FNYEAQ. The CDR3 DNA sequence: TGTGCCAGCAGCCCAGCCCCATGGCAGGGGGCCTTTAGGACTAGCGGACTTACCGGGGAGCTGTTTTTT. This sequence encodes CASSPAPWQGAFRTSGLTGELFF.

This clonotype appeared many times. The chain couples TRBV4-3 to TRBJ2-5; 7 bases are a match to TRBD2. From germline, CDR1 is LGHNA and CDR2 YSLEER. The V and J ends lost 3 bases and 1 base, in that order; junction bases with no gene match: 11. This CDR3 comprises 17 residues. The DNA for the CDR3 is TGCGCCAGCAGCCAGGGACTGGGCGGGAGCTTCCAAGAGACCCAGTACTTC. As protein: CASSQGLGGSFQETQYF.

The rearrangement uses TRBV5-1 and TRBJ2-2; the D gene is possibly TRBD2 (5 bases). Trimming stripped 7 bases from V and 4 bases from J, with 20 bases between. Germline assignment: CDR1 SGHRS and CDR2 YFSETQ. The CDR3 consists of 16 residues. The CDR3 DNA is TGCGCCAGCCACCAGTCCGGAGCTGGAGGCACCGGGGAGCTGTTTTTT. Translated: CASHQSGAGGTGELFF.

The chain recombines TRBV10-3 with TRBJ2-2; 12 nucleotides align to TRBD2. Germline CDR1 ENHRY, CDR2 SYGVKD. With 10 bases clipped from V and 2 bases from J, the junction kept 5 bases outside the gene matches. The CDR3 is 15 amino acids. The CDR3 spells CATKGLAGNTGELFF. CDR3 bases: TGTGCCACCAAAGGACTAGCGGGAAACACCGGGGAGCTGTTTTTT.

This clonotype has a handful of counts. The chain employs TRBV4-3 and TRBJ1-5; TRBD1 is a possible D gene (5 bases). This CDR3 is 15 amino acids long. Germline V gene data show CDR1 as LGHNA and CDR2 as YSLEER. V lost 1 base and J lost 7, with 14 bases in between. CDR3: CASSQVYGGYQPQHF. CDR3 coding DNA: TGCGCCAGCAGCCAAGTGTATGGGGGTTACCAGCCCCAGCATTTT.